A single sample gave rise to the 10 T cell receptor beta chains below, sequenced in a study of T cells in Graves' hyperthyroidism and ophthalmopathy. The TCR beta CDR3 regions underwent amplification using RNA transcripts as the source. The HTBI primer set drove a first-round RT-PCR of the TCR CDR3. TCRdb processed the multiplex PCR reads anew with MiXCR; each CDR3 protein has one entry. Of approximately 570,000 distinct CDR3 sequences detected, about 20% appear once; the ten largest clones hold 45% to 50%. What was sequenced was blood. The receptors originated from a man aged 40-49 years with Graves' ophthalmopathy.

This clonotype was found many times. This chain connects TRBV7-8 to TRBJ2-7; 13 bases line up with TRBD2. CDR3 length: 14 amino acids. Unmatched junction bases numbered 7, after V lost 7 bases and J lost 7 bases. The V gene's germline CDR1 is SGHVS and CDR2 FQNEAQ. CDR3 residues: CASTTSGGAWEQYF. CDR3 DNA sequence: TGTGCCAGCACCACTAGCGGGGGGGCATGGGAGCAGTACTTC.

Many counts were recorded for this clonotype. The chain combines TRBV7-2 with TRBJ2-5, with TRBD2 matching 10 bases. The CDR3 spans 15 residues. CDR1 and CDR2 (germline): SGHTA, FQGNSA. The V gene end was trimmed by 5 bases and the J gene end by 5 bases; junction bases not matched to a gene: 8. The CDR3 nucleotides read TGTGCCAGCAGCGCGTTAGCGGGAGGCCGGGAGACCCAGTACTTC. This codes for CASSALAGGRETQYF. Combining the CDR3 with reference TRBV7-2 and TRBJ2-5 gives the whole variable domain GAGVSQSPSNKVTEKGKDVELRCDPISGHTALYWYRQSLGQGLEFLIYFQGNSAPDKSGLPSDRFSAERTGGSVSTLTIQRTQQEDSAVYLCASSALAGGRETQYFGPGTRLLVL.

This clonotype was recorded a few times. This chain joins TRBV6-1 and TRBJ2-7, with D perhaps matching TRBD2 (6 bases). Trimming cost V 6 bases and J 3 bases, with 15 bases left between them. In germline, CDR1 is MNHNS, CDR2 SASEGT. The length of the CDR3 is 14 residues. CDR3 protein: CASSGGAPSYEQYF. Written as DNA, the CDR3 is TGTGCCAGCAGCGGCGGGGCCCCCAGCTACGAGCAGTACTTC.

This clonotype was found many times. This chain uses TRBV7-2 with TRBJ2-1, with D unresolved. CDR3 length equals 14 residues. V was shortened by 5 bases and J by 10 bases, with 18 bases between the two germline ends. Per the germline V gene, CDR1 is SGHTA and CDR2 is FQGNSA. CDR3 protein: CASSARRILREQFF. The CDR3 coding sequence is TGTGCCAGCAGCGCCCGGCGGATCCTTCGGGAGCAGTTCTTC.

This clonotype was recorded a few times. The chain carries TRBV9 and TRBJ2-2, with no clear D. The CDR3 spans 13 residues. V was clipped by 4 bases and J by 1 base, with 5 bases between them. CDR1 is SGDLS, CDR2 YYNGEE, per germline. The CDR3 DNA is TGTGCCAGCAGCAATGAGAACACCGGGGAGCTGTTTTTT. It specifies CASSNENTGELFF.

In regard to this clonotype: This sequence may be a read error, since a much larger clone differs from it by one base. CDR3 residues: CTSSPGTGGAYEQYF. The DNA of the CDR3 is TGTACCAGCAGTCCCGGGACAGGGGGCGCTTACGAGCAGTACTTC. The chain links TRBV28 to TRBJ2-7; 12 positions match TRBD1. The CDR3 consists of 15 residues. CDR1 MDHEN and CDR2 SYDVKM come from the germline V gene.

There are many counts of this clonotype. Written as DNA, the CDR3 is TGTGCCAGCAGTTTAAGAGGCGTCAGGAACTCAGAGACCCAGTACTTC. Protein: CASSLRGVRNSETQYF. J is TRBJ2-5 and V is TRBV27; D gene unclear. This CDR3 spans 16 amino acids. Per the germline V gene, CDR1 is MNHEY and CDR2 is SMNVEV (reference sequence). The germline V and J ends were trimmed by 2 bases and 4 bases, with 17 bases remaining between them.

This clonotype was observed many times. The gene calls are TRBV7-9 and TRBJ2-2, with D possibly TRBD1 on 5 matching bases. The CDR3 is 14 residues long. V lost 4 bases and J 1 base, leaving 7 bases between the germline ends. Per the germline V gene, CDR1 is SEHNR and CDR2 is FQNEAQ (reference sequence). CDR3 coding DNA: TGTGCCAGCAGCTCTCAGGGGAACACCGGGGAGCTGTTTTTT. It specifies CASSSQGNTGELFF.

Worth noting for this clonotype: Given a much more abundant clone one base away, this may be a read error. This chain uses TRBV10-3 with TRBJ2-3; D remains ambiguous. The CDR3 runs 14 residues. CDR1 is ENHRY, CDR2 SYGVKD, per germline. As DNA, the CDR3 is TGTTCCATCAGTGAGTCCTCCTTCACAGATACGCAGTATTTT. This codes for CSISESSFTDTQYF.

The V gene is TRBV9, the J gene TRBJ1-3, with no clear D. Trimming took 7 bases from V and 0 from J, leaving 11 bases between them. Germline V gene lookup returns CDR1 SGDLS and CDR2 YYNGEE. CDR3 size: 14 residues. DNA of the CDR3: TGTGCCAGCGACCTGGAGGGCTCTGGAAACACCATATATTTT. Translation: CASDLEGSGNTIYF.